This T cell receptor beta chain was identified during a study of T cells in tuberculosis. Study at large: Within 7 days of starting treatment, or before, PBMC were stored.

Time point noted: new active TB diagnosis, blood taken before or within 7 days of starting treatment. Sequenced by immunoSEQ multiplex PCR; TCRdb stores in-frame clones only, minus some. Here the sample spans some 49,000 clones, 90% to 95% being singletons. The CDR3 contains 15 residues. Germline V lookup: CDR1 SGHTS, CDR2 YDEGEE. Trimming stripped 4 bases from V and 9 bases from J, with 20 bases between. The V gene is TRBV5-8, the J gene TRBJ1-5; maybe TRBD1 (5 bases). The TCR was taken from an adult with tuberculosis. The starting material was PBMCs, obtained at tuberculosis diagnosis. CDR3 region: CASSQEGRKATPQHF. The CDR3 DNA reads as TGTGCCAGCAGCCAGGAGGGACGTAAAGCGACGCCCCAGCATTTT.